A selection of T cell receptor beta chains follows, all from one sample in a study of cytomegalovirus exposure and HLA in healthy donors. Some clones are missing from TCRdb's copy, which holds only in-frame ones; the method was immunoSEQ multiplex PCR. This sample has roughly 180,000 clones, with about three quarters found just once. Sequenced material: PBMCs. The receptors stem from a woman aged 25 to 39 in good health and CMV-seropositive. Each CDR3 is given with its conserved first and last residue. Fields, in order: J gene, D gene, V gene, clone size, CDR3 DNA, CDR3 protein. D genes are given only for firm matches. Not all rows give a size; the values are once, few, many and, for expanded clones, a class.

j_gene: TRBJ2-1; d_gene: TRBD2; v_gene: TRBV7-3; abundance: .; CDR3nt: TGTGCCAGCAGCTCCGGGGCTAGCGGTTACAATGAGCAGTTCTTC; CDR3aa: CASSSGASGYNEQFF
j_gene: TRBJ2-1; d_gene: .; v_gene: TRBV5-6; abundance: .; CDR3nt: TGTGCCAGCGTCGGGACTGGCCTCGGGCAGTTCTTC; CDR3aa: CASVGTGLGQFF
j_gene: TRBJ1-2; d_gene: TRBD1; v_gene: TRBV5-6; abundance: .; CDR3nt: TGTGCCAGCAGCCAGACAGGGTATGGCTACACCTTC; CDR3aa: CASSQTGYGYTF
j_gene: TRBJ1-3; d_gene: TRBD1; v_gene: TRBV27; abundance: once; CDR3nt: TGTGCCAGCAGTTTGACAGGGGGCGCTGGAAACACCATATATTTT; CDR3aa: CASSLTGGAGNTIYF
j_gene: TRBJ2-6; d_gene: .; v_gene: TRBV27; abundance: .; CDR3nt: TGTGCCGTCCGGGAACCACGCTCTGGGGCCAACGTCCTGACTTTC; CDR3aa: CAVREPRSGANVLTF
j_gene: TRBJ2-5; d_gene: TRBD1; v_gene: TRBV7-9; abundance: once; CDR3nt: TGTGCCAGCAGCTTCGGGACAGGGGATTCCGAGACCCAGTACTTC; CDR3aa: CASSFGTGDSETQYF
j_gene: TRBJ1-2; d_gene: TRBD1; v_gene: TRBV2; abundance: .; CDR3nt: TGTGCCAGCAGTTACTCGCGGGACAGTTACTATGGCTACACCTTC; CDR3aa: CASSYSRDSYYGYTF
j_gene: TRBJ1-3; d_gene: .; v_gene: TRBV18; abundance: .; CDR3nt: TGTGCCAGCTCACCAAGCCAGCTGCCCCAGGGGTCTGGAAACACCATATATTTT; CDR3aa: CASSPSQLPQGSGNTIYF
j_gene: TRBJ1-5; d_gene: .; v_gene: TRBV7-2; abundance: .; CDR3nt: TGTGCCAGCAGCTCAGCGGGGCGCGATCAGCCCCAGCATTTT; CDR3aa: CASSSAGRDQPQHF
j_gene: TRBJ2-1; d_gene: TRBD2; v_gene: TRBV4-1; abundance: once; CDR3nt: TGCGCCAGCAGCCGGCGCGGGAGAGACAATGAGCAGTTCTTC; CDR3aa: CASSRRGRDNEQFF
j_gene: TRBJ2-3; d_gene: TRBD1; v_gene: TRBV7-2; abundance: .; CDR3nt: TGTGCCAGCAGCTTCAAGTTTACAGGGGGCACAGATACGCAGTATTTT; CDR3aa: CASSFKFTGGTDTQYF
j_gene: TRBJ1-1; d_gene: .; v_gene: TRBV28; abundance: few; CDR3nt: TGTGCCAGCAGTCCTTCTATGAACACTGAAGCTTTCTTT; CDR3aa: CASSPSMNTEAFF
j_gene: TRBJ2-2; d_gene: TRBD2; v_gene: TRBV6-1; abundance: .; CDR3nt: TGTGCCAGCAGTGCCTCCAGGGAGGGCCCTAACACCGGGGAGCTGTTTTTT; CDR3aa: CASSASREGPNTGELFF
j_gene: TRBJ2-6; d_gene: .; v_gene: TRBV9; abundance: few; CDR3nt: TGTGCCAGCAGCGAGGGGGTGGGGGTATCGGGGGGGGCCAACGTCCTGACTTTC; CDR3aa: CASSEGVGVSGGANVLTF
j_gene: TRBJ2-3; d_gene: .; v_gene: TRBV7-2; abundance: .; CDR3nt: TGTGCCAGCAGCCCACGCCCTTCGGGAGTGGGAGATACGCAGTATTTT; CDR3aa: CASSPRPSGVGDTQYF
j_gene: TRBJ2-3; d_gene: .; v_gene: TRBV7-2; abundance: .; CDR3nt: TGTGCCAGCAGCTCCAACCAGGTGGTCAAAGATACGCAGTATTTT; CDR3aa: CASSSNQVVKDTQYF
j_gene: TRBJ1-4; d_gene: TRBD1; v_gene: TRBV5-1; abundance: .; CDR3nt: TGCGCCAGCAGCTCAAGACAGGGTAATGAAAAACTGTTTTTT; CDR3aa: CASSSRQGNEKLFF
j_gene: TRBJ1-2; d_gene: .; v_gene: TRBV28; abundance: .; CDR3nt: TGTGCCAGCAGCTCGTCAGGGTATGGCTACACCTTC; CDR3aa: CASSSSGYGYTF
j_gene: TRBJ2-1; d_gene: TRBD1; v_gene: TRBV11-3; abundance: once; CDR3nt: TGTGCCAGCAGCGAGAAACCCCGGGACAGGGGAAACAATGAGCAGTTCTTC; CDR3aa: CASSEKPRDRGNNEQFF
j_gene: TRBJ2-2; d_gene: TRBD1; v_gene: TRBV19; abundance: .; CDR3nt: TGTGCCAGCTCGGACAGGGCCGCCGGGGAGCTGTTTTTT; CDR3aa: CASSDRAAGELFF
j_gene: TRBJ2-1; d_gene: .; v_gene: TRBV6-6; abundance: .; CDR3nt: TGTGCCACCTCTAGCCCAAACAATGAGCAGTTCTTC; CDR3aa: CATSSPNNEQFF
j_gene: TRBJ2-5; d_gene: .; v_gene: TRBV10-3; abundance: few; CDR3nt: TGTGCCATCAGGATAGCGGCAGGCCAAGAGACCCAGTACTTC; CDR3aa: CAIRIAAGQETQYF
j_gene: TRBJ1-3; d_gene: .; v_gene: TRBV6-1; abundance: .; CDR3nt: TGTGCCAGCAGTGACTTGCCGGGCTCTGGAAACACCATATATTTT; CDR3aa: CASSDLPGSGNTIYF
j_gene: TRBJ2-5; d_gene: TRBD2; v_gene: TRBV30; abundance: few; CDR3nt: TGTGCCTGGAAGACTAGCGGAACGCAAGAGACCCAGTACTTC; CDR3aa: CAWKTSGTQETQYF
j_gene: TRBJ2-2; d_gene: .; v_gene: TRBV4-3; abundance: .; CDR3nt: TGCGCCAGCAGCCAAGATAGGAGCGGTAACACCGGGGAGCTGTTTTTT; CDR3aa: CASSQDRSGNTGELFF
j_gene: TRBJ2-1; d_gene: TRBD2; v_gene: TRBV5-1; abundance: .; CDR3nt: TGCGCCAGCAGCTTGTTACTAGCGGACGACTACAATGAGCAGTTCTTC; CDR3aa: CASSLLLADDYNEQFF
j_gene: TRBJ2-7; d_gene: .; v_gene: TRBV6-5; abundance: .; CDR3nt: TGTGCCAGCACCCGACTATCCTCCTACGAGCAGTACTTC; CDR3aa: CASTRLSSYEQYF
j_gene: TRBJ2-5; d_gene: TRBD2; v_gene: TRBV5-4; abundance: .; CDR3nt: TGTGCCAGCAGTCTGACTAGCGGGAGGGCATTAGAGACCCAGTACTTC; CDR3aa: CASSLTSGRALETQYF
j_gene: TRBJ1-1; d_gene: .; v_gene: TRBV10-1; abundance: once; CDR3nt: TGCGCCAGCAGTGAGCCGGGGAAGGAGGCTTTCTTT; CDR3aa: CASSEPGKEAFF